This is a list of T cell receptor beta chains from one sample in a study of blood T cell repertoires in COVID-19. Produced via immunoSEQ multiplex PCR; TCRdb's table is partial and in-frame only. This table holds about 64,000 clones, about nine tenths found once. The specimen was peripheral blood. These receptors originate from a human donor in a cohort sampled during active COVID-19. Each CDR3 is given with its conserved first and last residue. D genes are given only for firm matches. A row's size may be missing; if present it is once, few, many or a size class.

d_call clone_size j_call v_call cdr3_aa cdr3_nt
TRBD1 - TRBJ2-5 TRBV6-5 CASSYLDRGQETQYF TGTGCCAGCAGTTACCTGGACAGGGGGCAAGAGACCCAGTACTTC
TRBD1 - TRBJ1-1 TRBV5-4 CASSPGQGKQRTEAFF TGTGCCAGCAGCCCAGGACAGGGGAAACAGAGGACTGAAGCTTTCTTT
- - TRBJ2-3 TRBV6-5 CASSYSWTRPQYF TGTGCCAGCAGTTACTCCTGGACTCGACCGCAGTATTTT
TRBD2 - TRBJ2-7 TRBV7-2 CASSPRSRGSGGNYEQYF TGTGCCAGCAGCCCGCGATCCCGGGGTAGCGGGGGGAACTACGAGCAGTACTTC
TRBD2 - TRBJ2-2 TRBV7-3 CASSLKEGLAGTGELFF TGTGCCAGCAGCTTAAAAGAGGGACTAGCGGGGACCGGGGAGCTGTTTTTT
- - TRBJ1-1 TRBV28 CASSLYQANTEAFF TGTGCCAGCAGTTTATACCAGGCGAACACTGAAGCTTTCTTT
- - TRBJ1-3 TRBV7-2 CASSNHAASSGNTIYF TGTGCCAGCAGCAACCACGCGGCTAGCTCTGGAAACACCATATATTTT
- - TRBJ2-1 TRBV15 CATSRVSYSRASSYNEQFF TGTGCCACCAGCAGAGTATCGTATTCCAGGGCGAGCTCCTACAATGAGCAGTTCTTC
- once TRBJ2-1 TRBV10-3 CAISEYENEQFF TGTGCCATCAGTGAGTATGAGAATGAGCAGTTCTTC
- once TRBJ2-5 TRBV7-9 CASSAREHF TGTGCCAGCAGCGCCCGGGAGCACTTC
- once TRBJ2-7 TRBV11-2 CASSTYQRNPYEQYF TGTGCCAGCAGCACCTACCAGCGGAACCCCTACGAGCAGTACTTC
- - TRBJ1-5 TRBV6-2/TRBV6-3 CASSYRLNSNQPQHF TGTGCCAGCAGTTACAGACTCAATAGCAATCAGCCCCAGCATTTT
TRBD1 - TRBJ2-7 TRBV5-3 CARSTISGTGGYEQYF TGTGCCAGAAGTACAATTTCCGGGACAGGCGGCTACGAGCAGTACTTC
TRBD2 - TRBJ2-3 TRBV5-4 CASGTRLALDTQYF TGTGCCAGCGGCACCCGACTAGCTTTAGATACGCAGTATTTT
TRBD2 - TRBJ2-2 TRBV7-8 CASSFPREGPPTGELFF TGTGCCAGCAGCTTTCCGCGGGAGGGCCCTCCCACCGGGGAGCTGTTTTTT
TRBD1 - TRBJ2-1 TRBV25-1 CASSADRGPGNEQFF TGTGCCAGCAGTGCCGACAGGGGCCCCGGTAATGAGCAGTTCTTC
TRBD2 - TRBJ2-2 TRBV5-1 CASSPARGRADTGELFF TGCGCCAGCAGCCCCGCCCGAGGGAGGGCGGATACCGGGGAGCTGTTTTTT
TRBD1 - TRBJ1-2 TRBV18 CASSDRGVGFGYTF TGTGCCAGCTCAGACAGGGGTGTAGGTTTTGGCTACACCTTC
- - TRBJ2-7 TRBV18 CASSPYSRGNYEQYF TGTGCCAGCTCACCCTACTCCAGGGGAAACTACGAGCAGTACTTC
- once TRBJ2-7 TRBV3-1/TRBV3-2 CASSQTVYEQYF TGTGCCAGCAGCCAAACGGTATACGAGCAGTACTTC
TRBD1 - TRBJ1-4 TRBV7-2 CASSLDRGPSNEKLFF TGTGCCAGCAGCTTAGACAGGGGGCCTTCTAATGAAAAACTGTTTTTT
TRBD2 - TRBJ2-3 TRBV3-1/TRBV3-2 CATQGLAGPNQSTDTQYF TGTGCCACCCAGGGACTAGCGGGACCAAATCAAAGCACAGATACGCAGTATTTT
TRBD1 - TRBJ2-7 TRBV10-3 CAISESRGGVQYF TGTGCCATCAGTGAGTCTCGAGGGGGCGTGCAGTACTTC
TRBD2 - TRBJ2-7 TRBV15 CATSPRGGVPYEQYF TGTGCCACCAGCCCCCGGGGAGGGGTCCCCTACGAGCAGTACTTC
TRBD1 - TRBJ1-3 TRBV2 CASSGTGSGNTIYF TGTGCCAGCAGTGGGACAGGCTCTGGAAACACCATATATTTT
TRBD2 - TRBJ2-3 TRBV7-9 CASSAGLAATDTQYF TGTGCCAGCAGCGCGGGACTAGCGGCCACAGATACGCAGTATTTT
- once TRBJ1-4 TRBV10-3 CAISKGGGNEKLFF TGTGCCATCAGCAAAGGTGGAGGAAATGAAAAACTGTTTTTT
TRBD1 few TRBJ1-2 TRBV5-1 CASSLEAGGLDGYTF TGCGCCAGCAGCTTGGAGGCAGGGGGCCTCGATGGCTACACCTTC
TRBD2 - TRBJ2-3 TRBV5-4 CASSLTSGLTDTQYF TGTGCCAGCAGCTTGACTAGCGGACTCACAGATACGCAGTATTTT
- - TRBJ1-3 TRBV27 CASSPVPPWGGSGNTIYF TGTGCCAGCAGTCCGGTACCGCCATGGGGGGGGTCTGGAAACACCATATATTTT
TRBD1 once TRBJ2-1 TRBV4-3 CASSLSWAGTGGNEQFF TGCGCCAGCAGCCTAAGCTGGGCGGGGACAGGGGGCAATGAGCAGTTCTTC
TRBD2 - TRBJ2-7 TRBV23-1 CASSQSPLAGVEQYF TGCGCCAGCAGTCAATCCCCCCTAGCGGGAGTCGAGCAGTACTTC
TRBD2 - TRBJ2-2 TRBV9 CASSVSGNPNTGELFF TGTGCCAGCAGCGTAAGCGGGAACCCGAACACCGGGGAGCTGTTTTTT
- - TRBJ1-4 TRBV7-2 CASGRNSSTNEKLFF TGTGCCAGCGGCCGTAACAGCTCAACTAATGAAAAACTGTTTTTT
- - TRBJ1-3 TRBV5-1 CASSFLQGSHSGNTIYF TGCGCCAGCAGCTTTTTACAGGGCTCCCACTCTGGAAACACCATATATTTT
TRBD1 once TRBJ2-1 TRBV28 CASSPSDRGPHNEQFF TGTGCCAGCAGTCCAAGTGACAGGGGGCCCCACAATGAGCAGTTCTTC
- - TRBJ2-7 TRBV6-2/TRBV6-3 CASSYGGTREQYF TGTGCCAGCAGTTACGGCGGGACTCGCGAGCAGTACTTC
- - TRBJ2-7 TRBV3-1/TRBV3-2 CASSPVGDKSYEQYF TGTGCCAGCAGCCCCGTGGGGGACAAATCCTACGAGCAGTACTTC
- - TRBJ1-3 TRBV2 CASSEQGRSSGNTIYF TGTGCCAGCAGTGAACAGGGGCGCAGCTCTGGAAACACCATATATTTT
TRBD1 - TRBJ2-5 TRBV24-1 CATSDYRGRGSQETQYF TGTGCCACCAGTGACTACAGGGGGCGCGGGTCCCAAGAGACCCAGTACTTC
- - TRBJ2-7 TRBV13 CASSLAGTVGGEQYF TGTGCCAGCAGCTTAGCCGGGACAGTGGGGGGAGAGCAGTACTTC
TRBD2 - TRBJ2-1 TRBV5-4 CASSSGLAGGSEQFF TGTGCCAGCAGCTCGGGACTAGCGGGAGGTAGTGAGCAGTTCTTC
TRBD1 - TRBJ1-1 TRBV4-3 CASSQDLTTGGYTEAFF TGCGCCAGCAGCCAAGATTTAACGACAGGGGGATACACTGAAGCTTTCTTT
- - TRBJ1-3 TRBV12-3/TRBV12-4 CASSFNSGNTIYF TGTGCCAGCAGTTTTAACTCTGGAAACACCATATATTTT